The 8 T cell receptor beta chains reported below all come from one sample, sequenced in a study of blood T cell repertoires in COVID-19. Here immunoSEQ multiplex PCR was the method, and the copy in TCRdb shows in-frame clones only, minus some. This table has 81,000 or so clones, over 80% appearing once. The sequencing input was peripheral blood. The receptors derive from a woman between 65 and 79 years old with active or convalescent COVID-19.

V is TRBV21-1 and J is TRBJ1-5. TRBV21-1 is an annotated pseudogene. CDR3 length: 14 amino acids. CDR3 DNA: TGTGCCAGCAGCAACCGGGTTATCAATCAGCCCCAGCATTTT. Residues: CASSNRVINQPQHF.

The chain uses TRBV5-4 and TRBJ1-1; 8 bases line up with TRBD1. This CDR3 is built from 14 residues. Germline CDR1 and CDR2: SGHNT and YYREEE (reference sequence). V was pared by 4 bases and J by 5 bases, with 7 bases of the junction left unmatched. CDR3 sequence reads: CASSQGQGETEAFF. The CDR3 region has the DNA TGTGCCAGCAGCCAAGGACAGGGTGAAACTGAAGCTTTCTTT.

CDR3 bases: TGCGCCAGCAGCGAGATAACAGGGGGCGGAACCGGGGAGCTGTTTTTT. It translates to CASSEITGGGTGELFF. The rearrangement joins TRBV5-1 to TRBJ2-2; 9 bases line up with TRBD1. The junction had 9 bases not matched to a gene; V was cut back by 4 bases and J by 5 bases. Per the germline V gene, CDR1 is SGHRS and CDR2 is YFSETQ. CDR3 length equals 16 residues.

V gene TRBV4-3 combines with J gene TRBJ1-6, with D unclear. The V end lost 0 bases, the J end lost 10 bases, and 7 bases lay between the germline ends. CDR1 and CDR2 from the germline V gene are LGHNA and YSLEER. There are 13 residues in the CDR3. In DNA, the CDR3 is TGCGCCAGCAGCCAAGAACCCGGGTCACCCCTCCACTTT. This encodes CASSQEPGSPLHF.

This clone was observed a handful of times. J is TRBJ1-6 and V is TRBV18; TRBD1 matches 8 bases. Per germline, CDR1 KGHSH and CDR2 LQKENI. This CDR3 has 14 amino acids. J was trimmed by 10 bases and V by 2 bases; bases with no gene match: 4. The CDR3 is CASSPTGGLSPLHF. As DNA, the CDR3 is TGTGCCAGCTCACCAACAGGGGGTCTGTCACCCCTCCACTTT.

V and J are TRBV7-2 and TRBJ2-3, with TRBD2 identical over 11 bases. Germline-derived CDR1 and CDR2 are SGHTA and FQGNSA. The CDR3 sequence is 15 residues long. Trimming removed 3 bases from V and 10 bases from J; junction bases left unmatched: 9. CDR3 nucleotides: TGTGCCAGCAGCTTTGAAGGGACTAGCGGACGTGCGCAGTATTTT. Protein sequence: CASSFEGTSGRAQYF. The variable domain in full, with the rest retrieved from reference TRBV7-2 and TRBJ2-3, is GAGVSQSPSNKVTEKGKDVELRCDPISGHTALYWYRQSLGQGLEFLIYFQGNSAPDKSGLPSDRFSAERTGGSVSTLTIQRTQQEDSAVYLCASSFEGTSGRAQYFGPGTRLTVL.

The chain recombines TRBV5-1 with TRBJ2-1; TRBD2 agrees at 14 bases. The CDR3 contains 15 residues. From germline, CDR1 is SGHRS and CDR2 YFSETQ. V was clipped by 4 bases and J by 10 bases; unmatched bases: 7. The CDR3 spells CASSQGTSGGVEQFF. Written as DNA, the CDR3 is TGCGCCAGCAGCCAAGGGACTAGCGGGGGCGTAGAGCAGTTCTTC.

Written as DNA, the CDR3 is TGCGCCAGCAGCTTGGCTGGGAGCTCCTACAATGAGCAGTTCTTC. As protein: CASSLAGSSYNEQFF. V and J are TRBV5-1 and TRBJ2-1, with D possibly being TRBD2 (5 bases). The CDR3 runs to 15 residues. Trimming removed 0 bases from V and 0 bases from J, with 7 bases in between. From germline, CDR1 is SGHRS and CDR2 YFSETQ.